This T cell receptor beta chain was found in a study of blood T cell repertoires in COVID-19. Whole-study context: Italy, Spain and the United States were the sources of the convalescent and acute COVID-19 samples. PBMCs, B-cell-depleted T cells, or T cells provided the cDNA or gDNA that made up the material.

The CDR3 has 18 residues. Trimming removed 2 bases from V and 4 bases from J; junction bases left unmatched: 12. Germline V lookup: CDR1 SGHRS, CDR2 YFSETQ. Original processing methods: Using reference gene primer amplification, nucleated cell counts were estimated. Sequencing used immunoSEQ multiplex PCR; TCRdb keeps in-frame clones, though not all of them. V, J and clone size were drawn from that table, and D and trimming were deduced from the DNA. The table shows about 100,000 clones, with around nine tenths occurring only once. The clonotype originates from a man older than 75 with acute or convalescent COVID-19. Sequencing was done on a sample of peripheral blood. The V call is TRBV5-1, the J call TRBJ2-7; TRBD2 aligns across 13 bases. The CDR3 spells CASSFGGLAGAPGYEQYF. CDR3 DNA sequence: TGCGCCAGCAGCTTCGGAGGACTAGCGGGAGCCCCCGGGTACGAGCAGTACTTC.